Following are 7 T cell receptor beta chains from one sample sequenced in a study of blood T cell repertoires in COVID-19. Here immunoSEQ multiplex PCR was the method, and the copy in TCRdb shows in-frame clones only, minus some. Seen here are nearly 300,000 clones, roughly 89% observed once, and the top ten hold roughly 2.9%. Specimen: PBMCs or T cells enriched from blood (not recorded which). These receptor sequences come from a woman aged 50 to 60 who had been exposed to COVID-19.

The rearrangement uses TRBV4-1 and TRBJ1-1, with TRBD1 matching over 11 bases. The CDR3 is made up of 16 amino acids. V was clipped by 2 bases and J by 3 bases; unmatched bases: 5. Germline V gene lookup returns CDR1 MGHRA and CDR2 YSYEKL. The CDR3 nucleotides read TGCGCCAGCAGCCAACGTGGGACAGGGGGGGACACTGAAGCTTTCTTT. Translation gives CASSQRGTGGDTEAFF.

V usage is TRBV5-4 and J usage is TRBJ1-4; maybe TRBD1 (6 bases). The CDR3 spans 15 residues. The germline V gene has CDR1 SGHNT and CDR2 YYREEE (reference sequence). Trimming stripped 4 bases from V and 5 bases from J, with 15 bases between. CDR3 DNA: TGTGCCAGCAGCATTACAGGGACGGGAAATGAAAAACTGTTTTTT. The encoded protein is CASSITGTGNEKLFF.

The J gene is TRBJ1-3, the V gene TRBV4-1, with a tentative D call TRBD1 (5 bases). CDR3 size: 16 residues. V was cut by 0 bases and J by 0 bases, with 9 bases left in between. CDR1 MGHRA and CDR2 YSYEKL come from the germline V gene. The CDR3, as DNA: TGCGCCAGCAGCCAAGAGGGGGGACGCTCTGGAAACACCATATATTTT. This codes for CASSQEGGRSGNTIYF.

The gene calls are TRBV7-9 and TRBJ2-2; TRBD1 might be the D (5 bases). Germline CDR1 SEHNR, CDR2 FQNEAQ (reference sequence). The CDR3 contains 16 residues. The V and J ends lost 5 bases and 1 base respectively, with 14 bases between them. CDR3 bases: TGTGCCAGCAGCAGCCAGGGTGTCATGAACACCGGGGAGCTGTTTTTT. This codes for CASSSQGVMNTGELFF. Combining the CDR3 with reference TRBV7-9 and TRBJ2-2 gives the whole variable domain DTGVSQNPRHKITKRGQNVTFRCDPISEHNRLYWYRQTLGQGPEFLTYFQNEAQLEKSRLLSDRFSAERPKGSFSTLEIQRTEQGDSAMYLCASSSQGVMNTGELFFGEGSRLTVL.

The V gene is TRBV5-1, the J gene TRBJ2-3; D perhaps matches TRBD1 (5 bases). Germline V gives CDR1 SGHRS, CDR2 YFSETQ. The V end lost 0 bases, the J end lost 2 bases, and 10 bases lay between the germline ends. The CDR3 has 15 residues. CDR3 sequence (DNA): TGCGCCAGCAGCTTGGTAGGCAGGGACACAGATACGCAGTATTTT. Amino acid sequence: CASSLVGRDTDTQYF.

To note about this clone: An end of the junction differs from the germline gene, which may be a read error. The rearrangement joins TRBV19 to TRBJ1-5; tentatively, D is TRBD1 (5 bases). The CDR3 is 16 amino acids. The germline V gene has CDR1 LNHDA and CDR2 SQIVND (reference sequence). CDR3: CVSRGWQTGMNQPQHF. The CDR3 DNA sequence: TGTGTCAGTAGGGGTTGGCAGACGGGTATGAATCAGCCCCAGCATTTT.

In this sample, this clone turned up once. The chain is built from TRBV15 and TRBJ1-6; D is unclear. CDR1 is LNHNV, CDR2 YYDKDF, per germline (reference sequence). V lost 3 bases and J 10 bases, leaving 7 bases between the germline ends. This CDR3 has 12 residues. CDR3 in DNA: TGTGCCACCAGCAGCTGGCGGTCACCCCTCCACTTT. Residues: CATSSWRSPLHF.